A selection of T cell receptor beta chains follows, all from one sample in a study of blood T cell repertoires in COVID-19. Sequenced by immunoSEQ multiplex PCR; TCRdb stores in-frame clones only, minus some. This table has about 280,000 clones, 80% to 90% appearing once. Source material: PBMCs or T cells enriched from blood (not recorded which). The receptors here all came from a woman between 25 and 40 years old with acute COVID-19. Each CDR3 is given with its conserved first and last residue. A D gene is named only where the DNA matches it firmly. Not all rows give a size; the values are once, few, many and, for expanded clones, a class.

clone_size	v_call	d_call	j_call	cdr3_aa	cdr3_nt
NA	TRBV9	TRBD1	TRBJ1-3	CASSYRGSTGEAGNTIYF	TGTGCCAGCAGTTATAGGGGGTCGACAGGGGAAGCTGGAAACACCATATATTTT
NA	TRBV23-1	TRBD1	TRBJ2-1	CASSQSMDNRGEQFF	TGCGCCAGCAGTCAATCGATGGATAACAGGGGTGAGCAGTTCTTC
NA	TRBV7-2	NA	TRBJ1-1	CASSLDGDWTEAFF	TGTGCCAGCAGCTTAGACGGGGATTGGACTGAAGCTTTCTTT
NA	TRBV9	TRBD2	TRBJ2-1	CASSGLTGGEQFF	TGTGCCAGCAGCGGTCTGACGGGAGGTGAGCAGTTCTTC
NA	TRBV28	NA	TRBJ1-1	CASSLVGGLGAEAFF	TGTGCCAGCAGCCTAGTGGGGGGTTTGGGGGCTGAAGCTTTCTTT
once	TRBV11-2	NA	TRBJ1-1	CASSLVGGDTEAFF	TGTGCCAGCAGCTTAGTGGGGGGGGACACTGAAGCTTTCTTT
NA	TRBV9	TRBD2	TRBJ2-7	CASSVDGGRNYEQYF	TGTGCCAGCAGCGTAGACGGCGGGAGAAACTACGAGCAGTACTTC
NA	TRBV28	NA	TRBJ1-2	CASSLPSGVTAFTF	TGTGCCAGCAGTCTGCCCTCGGGGGTCACAGCATTCACCTTC
NA	TRBV27	NA	TRBJ1-4	CASSLSGVTNEKLFF	TGTGCCAGCAGTTTAAGCGGGGTGACTAATGAAAAACTGTTTTTT
NA	TRBV27	NA	TRBJ2-7	CASSLRGRSYEQYF	TGTGCCAGCAGTCTCAGGGGAAGATCCTACGAGCAGTACTTC
NA	TRBV4-1	TRBD1	TRBJ2-5	CASSSRTGGVQETQYF	TGCGCCAGCAGCTCCCGGACAGGGGGAGTCCAAGAGACCCAGTACTTC
NA	TRBV5-1	TRBD1	TRBJ1-1	CASSLGQRNTEAFF	TGCGCCAGCAGCCTGGGACAGCGGAACACTGAAGCTTTCTTT
NA	TRBV3-1/TRBV3-2	NA	TRBJ2-3	CASSTHLEGFIDTQYF	TGTGCCAGCAGCACCCATTTGGAGGGTTTTATAGATACGCAGTATTTT
medium-sized	TRBV6-4	TRBD1	TRBJ2-2	CASSEGQGDTGELFF	TGTGCCAGCAGTGAGGGACAGGGGGACACCGGGGAGCTGTTTTTT
NA	TRBV19	TRBD2	TRBJ2-3	CASSIAGTSTDTQYF	TGTGCCAGTTCCATAGCGGGGACTAGCACAGATACGCAGTATTTT
NA	TRBV28	NA	TRBJ2-7	CASIQSGGSGIHSYEQYF	TGTGCCAGCATCCAAAGCGGCGGCTCGGGGATTCACTCCTACGAGCAGTACTTC
NA	TRBV9	TRBD2	TRBJ2-4	CASSVGGLAGLGIQYF	TGTGCCAGCAGCGTAGGTGGACTAGCGGGGCTGGGCATTCAGTACTTC
NA	TRBV11-1	TRBD2	TRBJ2-1	CATSGSHISYNEQFF	TGTGCCACTAGCGGGAGCCACATCTCCTACAATGAGCAGTTCTTC
NA	TRBV3-1/TRBV3-2	NA	TRBJ1-2	CASSQGVGYGYTF	TGTGCCAGCAGCCAGGGCGTTGGGTATGGCTACACCTTC
NA	TRBV6-1	NA	TRBJ2-3	CASSEPGGADTQYF	TGTGCCAGCAGTGAACCTGGGGGCGCAGATACGCAGTATTTT